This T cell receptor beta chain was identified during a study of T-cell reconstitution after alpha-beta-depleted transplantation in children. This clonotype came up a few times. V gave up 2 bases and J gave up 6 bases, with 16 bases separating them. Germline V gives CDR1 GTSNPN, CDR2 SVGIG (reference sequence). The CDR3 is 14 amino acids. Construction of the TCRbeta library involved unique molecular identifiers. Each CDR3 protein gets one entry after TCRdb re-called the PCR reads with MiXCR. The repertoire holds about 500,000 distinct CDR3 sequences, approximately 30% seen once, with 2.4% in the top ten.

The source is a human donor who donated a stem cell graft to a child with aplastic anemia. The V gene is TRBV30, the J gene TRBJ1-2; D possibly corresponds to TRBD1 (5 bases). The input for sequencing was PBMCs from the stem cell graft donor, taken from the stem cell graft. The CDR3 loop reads CAWSQGVSYDGYTF. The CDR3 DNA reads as TGTGCCTGGAGTCAGGGAGTATCGTATGATGGCTACACCTTC.